The entry that follows covers one T cell receptor beta chain sequence. What it binds is unknown. PCR involved 60 Vbeta and 13 Jbeta primers. Some clones are missing from TCRdb's copy, which holds only in-frame ones; the method was immunoSEQ multiplex PCR. The data show roughly 100,000 clones, with approximately 80% seen just once and about 5.4% held by the top ten. This sample was taken from a study of cytomegalovirus exposure and HLA in healthy donors. Study information: Samples from HLA-typed donors yielded about 85 million unique TCRs in an early data release. General study points: Researchers reported in a later analysis that a missense DCLRE1C variant was tied to TCR beta V- and J-gene trimming.

This clonotype originated in a woman aged 18-30 years in good health and CMV-seropositive. Input material: PBMCs.

The CDR3 loop reads CASKGTPRGGNTIYF. In DNA, the CDR3 is TGTGCCAGCAAGGGTACCCCCAGGGGCGGAAACACCATATATTTT. The chain couples TRBV6-6 to TRBJ1-3; TRBD1 is a possible D gene (6 bases). The V gene lost 7 bases and the J gene lost 4 bases, with 17 bases spanning the gap. The CDR3 runs 15 residues. Per the germline V gene, CDR1 is MNHNY and CDR2 is SVGAGI (reference sequence).